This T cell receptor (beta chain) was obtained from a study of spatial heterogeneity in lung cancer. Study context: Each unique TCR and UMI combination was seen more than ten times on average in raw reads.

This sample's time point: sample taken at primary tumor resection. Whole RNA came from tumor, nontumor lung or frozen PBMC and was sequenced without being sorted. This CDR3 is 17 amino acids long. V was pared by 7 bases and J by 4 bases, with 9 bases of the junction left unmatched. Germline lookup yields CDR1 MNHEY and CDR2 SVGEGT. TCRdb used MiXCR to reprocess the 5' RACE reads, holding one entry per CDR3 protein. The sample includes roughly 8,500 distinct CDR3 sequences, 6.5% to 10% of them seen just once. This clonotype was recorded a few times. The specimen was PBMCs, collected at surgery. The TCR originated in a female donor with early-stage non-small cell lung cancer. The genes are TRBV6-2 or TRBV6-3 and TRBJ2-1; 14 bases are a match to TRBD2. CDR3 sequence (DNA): TGTGCCAGCACGCGAAGACTAGCGGGAGGGCCTTACAATGAGCAGTTCTTC. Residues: CASTRRLAGGPYNEQFF.